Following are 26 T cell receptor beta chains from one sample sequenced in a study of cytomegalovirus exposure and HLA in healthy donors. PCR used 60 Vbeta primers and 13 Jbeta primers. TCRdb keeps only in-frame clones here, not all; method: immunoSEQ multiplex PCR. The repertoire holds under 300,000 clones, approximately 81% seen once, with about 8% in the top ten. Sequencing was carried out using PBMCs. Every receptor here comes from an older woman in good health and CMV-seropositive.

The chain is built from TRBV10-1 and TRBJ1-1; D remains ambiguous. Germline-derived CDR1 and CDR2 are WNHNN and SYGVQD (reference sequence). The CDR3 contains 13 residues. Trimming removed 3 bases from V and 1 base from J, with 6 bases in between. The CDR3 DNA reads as TGCGCCAGCAGTGAAATCTGGAACACTGAAGCTTTCTTT. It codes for CASSEIWNTEAFF.

In DNA form, the CDR3 reads TGCGCCAGCAGCCTTGCTAACTATGGCTACACCTTC. Its translation: CASSLANYGYTF. This sequence joins TRBV5-1 and TRBJ1-2; no firm D call. The germline V and J ends were trimmed by 4 bases and 0 bases, with 4 bases remaining between them. CDR1 and CDR2 from the germline V gene are SGHRS and YFSETQ. The CDR3 runs to 12 residues.

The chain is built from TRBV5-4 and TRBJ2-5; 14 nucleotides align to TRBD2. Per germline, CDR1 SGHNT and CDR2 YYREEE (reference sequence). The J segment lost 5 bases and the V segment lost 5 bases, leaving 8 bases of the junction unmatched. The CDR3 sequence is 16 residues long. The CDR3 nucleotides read TGTGCCAGCAGGGTGGGGACTAGCGGGAGTCTTGAGACCCAGTACTTC. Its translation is CASRVGTSGSLETQYF.

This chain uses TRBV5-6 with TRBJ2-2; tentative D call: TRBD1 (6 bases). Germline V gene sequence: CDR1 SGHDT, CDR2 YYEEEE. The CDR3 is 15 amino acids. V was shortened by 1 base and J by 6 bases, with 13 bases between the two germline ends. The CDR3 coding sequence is TGTGCCAGCAGCTTGCCCGGGACAAAACCCGGGGAGCTGTTTTTT. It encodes CASSLPGTKPGELFF.

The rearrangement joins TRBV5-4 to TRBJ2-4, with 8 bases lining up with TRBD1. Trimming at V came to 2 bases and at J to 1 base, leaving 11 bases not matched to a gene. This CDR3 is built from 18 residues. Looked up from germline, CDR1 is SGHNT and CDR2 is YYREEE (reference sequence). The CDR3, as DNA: TGTGCCAGCAGCTTCGGGACAGGAAACTTTGAGGCCAAAAACATTCAGTACTTC. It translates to CASSFGTGNFEAKNIQYF.

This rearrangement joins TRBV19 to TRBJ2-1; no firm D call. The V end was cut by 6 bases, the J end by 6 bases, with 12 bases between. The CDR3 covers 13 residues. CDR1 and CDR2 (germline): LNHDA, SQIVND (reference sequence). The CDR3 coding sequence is TGTGCCAGTAGCCTCTCTGAGGCCAATGAGCAGTTCTTC. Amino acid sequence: CASSLSEANEQFF. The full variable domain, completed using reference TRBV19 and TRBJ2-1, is DGGITQSPKYLFRKEGQNVTLSCEQNLNHDAMYWYRQDPGQGLRLIYYSQIVNDFQKGDIAEGYSVSREKKESFPLTVTSAQKNPTAFYLCASSLSEANEQFFGPGTRLTVL.

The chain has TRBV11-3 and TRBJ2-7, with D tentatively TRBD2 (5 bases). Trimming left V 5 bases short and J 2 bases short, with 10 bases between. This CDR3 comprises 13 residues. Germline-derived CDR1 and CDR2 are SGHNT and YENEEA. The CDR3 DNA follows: TGTGCCAGCAGCAGAAGCGGTACCTACGAGCAGTACTTC. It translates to CASSRSGTYEQYF. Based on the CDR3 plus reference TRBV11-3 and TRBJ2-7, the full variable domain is EAGVVQSPRYKIIEKKQPVAFWCNPISGHNTLYWYLQNLGQGPELLIRYENEEAVDDSQLPKDRFSAERLKGVDSTLKIQPAELGDSAVYLCASSRSGTYEQYFGPGTRLTVT.

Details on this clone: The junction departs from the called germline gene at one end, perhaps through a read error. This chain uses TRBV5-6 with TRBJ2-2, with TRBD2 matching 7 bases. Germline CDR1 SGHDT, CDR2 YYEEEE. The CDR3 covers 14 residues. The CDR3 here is CASSLAGRTGELLF. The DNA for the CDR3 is TGTGCCAGCAGCTTGGCCGGGAGGACCGGGGAGCTGCTTTTT.

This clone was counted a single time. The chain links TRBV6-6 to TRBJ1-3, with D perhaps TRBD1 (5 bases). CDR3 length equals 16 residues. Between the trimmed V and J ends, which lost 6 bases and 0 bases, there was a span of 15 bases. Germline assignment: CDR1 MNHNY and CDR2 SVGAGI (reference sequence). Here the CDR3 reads CASSHLRDASGNTIYF. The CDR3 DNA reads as TGTGCCAGCAGCCACCTCAGGGATGCCTCTGGAAACACCATATATTTT.

The CDR3 spells CASSSTSRTGYYEQYF. The CDR3, as DNA: TGTGCCAGCAGCTCAACCTCCCGGACAGGATACTACGAGCAGTACTTC. The chain has TRBV7-2 and TRBJ2-7; 7 bases fit TRBD1. V was pared by 4 bases and J by 3 bases, with 12 bases of the junction left unmatched. CDR1 is SGHTA and CDR2 is FQGNSA in the germline V gene. There are 16 residues in the CDR3.

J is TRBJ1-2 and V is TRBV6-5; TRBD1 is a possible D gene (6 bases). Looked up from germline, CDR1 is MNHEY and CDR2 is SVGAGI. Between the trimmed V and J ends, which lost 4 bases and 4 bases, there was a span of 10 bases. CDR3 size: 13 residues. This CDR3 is CASSSRGGYGYTF. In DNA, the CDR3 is TGTGCCAGCAGTTCCAGAGGGGGCTATGGCTACACCTTC.

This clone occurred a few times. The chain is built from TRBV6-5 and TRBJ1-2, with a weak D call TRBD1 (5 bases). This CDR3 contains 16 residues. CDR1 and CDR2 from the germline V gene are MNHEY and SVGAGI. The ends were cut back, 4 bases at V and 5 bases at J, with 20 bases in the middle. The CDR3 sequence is CASSSTGPVPLYGYTF. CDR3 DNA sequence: TGTGCCAGCAGTTCCACAGGTCCAGTCCCCCTATATGGCTACACCTTC.

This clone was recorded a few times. CDR3 in DNA: TGTGCCAGCAGGGACCTCCGGGACAGGGAGTACTACGAGCAGTACTTC. The encoded protein is CASRDLRDREYYEQYF. The gene calls are TRBV7-8 and TRBJ2-7; 9 nucleotides align to TRBD1. Looked up from germline, CDR1 is SGHVS and CDR2 is FQNEAQ. The CDR3 has 16 amino acids. The V and J ends lost 6 bases and 3 bases, in that order; junction bases with no gene match: 12.

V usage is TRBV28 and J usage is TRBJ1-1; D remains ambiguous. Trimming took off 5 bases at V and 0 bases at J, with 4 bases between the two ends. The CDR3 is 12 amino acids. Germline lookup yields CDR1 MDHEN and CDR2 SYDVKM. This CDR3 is CASSVMNTEAFF. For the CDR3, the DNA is TGTGCCAGCAGTGTAATGAACACTGAAGCTTTCTTT.

CDR3 nucleotide sequence: TGTGCCATCAGTGAGTACCTAGCGGGAGGTAATGAGCAGTTCTTC. The encoded protein is CAISEYLAGGNEQFF. V and J are TRBV10-3 and TRBJ2-1; 11 nucleotides match TRBD2. V gave up 1 base and J gave up 7 bases; unmatched junction bases: 3. Germline lookup yields CDR1 ENHRY and CDR2 SYGVKD. The CDR3 contains 15 residues.

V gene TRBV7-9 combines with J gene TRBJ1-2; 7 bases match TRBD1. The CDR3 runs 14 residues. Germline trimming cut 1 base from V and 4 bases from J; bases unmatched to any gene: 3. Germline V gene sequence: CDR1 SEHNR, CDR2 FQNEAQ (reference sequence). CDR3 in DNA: TGTGCCAGCAGCTTAGACAGGGGTGGCTATGGCTACACCTTC. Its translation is CASSLDRGGYGYTF.

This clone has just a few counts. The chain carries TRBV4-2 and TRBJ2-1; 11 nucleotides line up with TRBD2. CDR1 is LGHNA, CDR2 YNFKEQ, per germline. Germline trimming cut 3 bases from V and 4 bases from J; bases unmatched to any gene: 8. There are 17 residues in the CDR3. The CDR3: CASSHPETSGVYNEQFF. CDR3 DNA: TGTGCCAGCAGCCACCCCGAGACTAGCGGGGTATACAATGAGCAGTTCTTC.

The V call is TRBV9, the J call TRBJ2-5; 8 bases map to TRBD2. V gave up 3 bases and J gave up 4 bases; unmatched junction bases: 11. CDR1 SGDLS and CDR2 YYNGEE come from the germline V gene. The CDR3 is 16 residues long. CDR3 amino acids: CASSAHSGKGGETQYF. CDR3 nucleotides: TGTGCCAGCAGCGCGCATAGCGGGAAAGGGGGAGAGACCCAGTACTTC.

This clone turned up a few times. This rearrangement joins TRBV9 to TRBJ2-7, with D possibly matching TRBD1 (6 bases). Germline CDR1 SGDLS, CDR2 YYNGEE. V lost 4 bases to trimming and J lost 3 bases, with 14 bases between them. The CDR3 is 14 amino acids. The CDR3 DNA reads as TGTGCCAGCAGCCCAGGGACATTCCACTACGAGCAGTACTTC. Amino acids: CASSPGTFHYEQYF.

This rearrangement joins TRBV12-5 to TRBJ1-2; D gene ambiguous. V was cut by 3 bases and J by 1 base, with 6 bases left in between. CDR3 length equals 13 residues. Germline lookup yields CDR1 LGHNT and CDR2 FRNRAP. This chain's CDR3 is CASGFDNNYGYTF. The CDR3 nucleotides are TGTGCTAGTGGTTTCGACAATAACTATGGCTACACCTTC. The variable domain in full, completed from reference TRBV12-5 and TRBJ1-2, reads DARVTQTPRHKVTEMGQEVTMRCQPILGHNTVFWYRQTMMQGLELLAYFRNRAPLDDSGMPKDRFSAEMPDATLATLKIQPSEPRDSAVYFCASGFDNNYGYTFGSGTRLTVV.

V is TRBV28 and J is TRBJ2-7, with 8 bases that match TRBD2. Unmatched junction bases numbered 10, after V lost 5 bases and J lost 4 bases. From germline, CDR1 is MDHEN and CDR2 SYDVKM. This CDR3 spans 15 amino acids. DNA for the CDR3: TGTGCCAGCAGTCCGGGGGGGGGAAGTGGATACGAGCAGTACTTC. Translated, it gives CASSPGGGSGYEQYF.

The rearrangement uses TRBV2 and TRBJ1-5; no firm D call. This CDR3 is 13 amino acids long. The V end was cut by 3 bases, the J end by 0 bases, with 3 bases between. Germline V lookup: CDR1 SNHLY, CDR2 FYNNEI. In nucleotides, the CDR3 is TGTGCCAGCAGTGACGGTAGCAATCAGCCCCAGCATTTT. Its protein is CASSDGSNQPQHF.

The CDR3 spells CASSQEGHLSYEQYF. CDR3 in DNA: TGTGCCAGCAGCCAAGAAGGACATCTCTCCTACGAGCAGTACTTC. The V call is TRBV14, the J call TRBJ2-7; tentative D call: TRBD1 (5 bases). In germline, CDR1 is SGHDN, CDR2 FVKESK. This CDR3 has 15 residues. Trimming took off 0 bases at V and 0 bases at J, with 9 bases between the two ends.

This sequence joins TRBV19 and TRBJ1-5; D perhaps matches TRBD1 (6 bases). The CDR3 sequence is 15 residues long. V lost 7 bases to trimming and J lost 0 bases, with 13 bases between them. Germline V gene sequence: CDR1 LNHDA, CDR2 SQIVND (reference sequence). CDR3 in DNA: TGTGCCAGTACCCAAGCAGGGGTTAGCAATCAGCCCCAGCATTTT. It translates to CASTQAGVSNQPQHF.

As DNA, the CDR3 is TGTGCCAGCCGGGACTCAGGTGACAATGAGCAGTTCTTC. Protein sequence: CASRDSGDNEQFF. V usage is TRBV19 and J usage is TRBJ2-1, with D possibly being TRBD2 (6 bases). CDR1 and CDR2 from the germline V gene are LNHDA and SQIVND (reference sequence). V was pared by 9 bases and J by 5 bases, with 14 bases between. The CDR3 consists of 13 residues.

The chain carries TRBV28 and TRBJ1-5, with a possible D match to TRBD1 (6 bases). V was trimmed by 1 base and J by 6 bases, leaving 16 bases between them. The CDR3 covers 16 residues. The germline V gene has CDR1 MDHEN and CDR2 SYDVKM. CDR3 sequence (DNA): TGTGCCAGCAGTTTATTGGTCAGGTCGGACAGTCAGCCCCAGCATTTT. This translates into CASSLLVRSDSQPQHF.